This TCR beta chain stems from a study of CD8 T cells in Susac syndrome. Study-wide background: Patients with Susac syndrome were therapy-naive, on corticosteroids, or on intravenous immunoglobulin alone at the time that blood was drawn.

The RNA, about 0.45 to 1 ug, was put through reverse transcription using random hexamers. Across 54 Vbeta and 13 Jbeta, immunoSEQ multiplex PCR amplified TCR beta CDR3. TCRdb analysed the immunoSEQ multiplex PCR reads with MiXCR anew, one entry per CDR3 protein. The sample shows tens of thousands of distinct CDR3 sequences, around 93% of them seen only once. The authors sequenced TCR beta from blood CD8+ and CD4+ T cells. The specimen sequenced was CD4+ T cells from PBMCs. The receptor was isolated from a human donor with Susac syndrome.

CDR3 amino acids: CASSPFAGPLNEQFF. The CDR3 coding sequence is TGTGCCAGCAGCCCCTTTGCGGGACCCCTCAATGAGCAGTTCTTC. The chain carries TRBV6-2 or TRBV6-3 and TRBJ2-1, with D maybe TRBD2 (6 bases). The CDR3 loop spans 15 amino acids. V was clipped by 6 bases and J by 6 bases, with 18 bases between them. Germline-derived CDR1 and CDR2 are MNHEY and SVGEGT.